The clone carrying this TCR beta chain was counted a single time. No antigen is known for it. This record belongs to a study of identical twins. The CDR3 is 15 residues long. Trimming shortened V by 5 bases and J by 2 bases, and 15 bases separated the two germline ends. Germline V gene lookup returns CDR1 SGHVS and CDR2 FQNEAQ. TCRdb re-called the 5' RACE reads through MiXCR, storing one row per CDR3 protein. This table has 1.5 million to 2 million distinct CDR3 sequences, about 31% appearing once. Findings and limits, study-wide: The analysis was cross-sectional rather than longitudinal within donors. Weaker excess twin sharing was seen among beta out-of-frame sequences.

The chain is built from TRBV7-8 and TRBJ1-1, with D tentatively TRBD1 (5 bases). The clonotype comes from a newborn girl in good health. Input material: cord blood. The CDR3 coding sequence is TGTGCCAGCAGCGCACCAACAAGGGGCAACACTGAAGCTTTCTTT. Residues: CASSAPTRGNTEAFF.